The present entry profiles one T cell receptor (beta chain) with its context. The antigen remains undetermined. This record belongs to a study of identical twins. Study conclusions and caveats: There were fewer insertions in abundant cord blood beta clonotypes, but memory repertoires showed no such pattern.

The donor group consisted entirely of healthy Caucasians. TCRdb re-analysed the 5' RACE reads in MiXCR, keeping a single row per CDR3 protein. Here the sample spans over 200,000 distinct CDR3 sequences, roughly a tenth being singletons. CDR1 is DFQATT and CDR2 is SNEGSKA in the germline V gene (reference sequence). Trimming took 3 bases from V and 0 from J, leaving 11 bases between them. The CDR3 has 15 residues. The sample comprised memory (CD45RO+) T cells sorted from blood. The TCR originated in a woman between 18 and 30 years old in good health. The V and J genes are TRBV20-1 and TRBJ2-2, with D possibly being TRBD1 (6 bases). The DNA for the CDR3 is TGCAGTGCTAGGAGGGACATCCCGAACACCGGGGAGCTGTTTTTT. The encoded protein is CSARRDIPNTGELFF.